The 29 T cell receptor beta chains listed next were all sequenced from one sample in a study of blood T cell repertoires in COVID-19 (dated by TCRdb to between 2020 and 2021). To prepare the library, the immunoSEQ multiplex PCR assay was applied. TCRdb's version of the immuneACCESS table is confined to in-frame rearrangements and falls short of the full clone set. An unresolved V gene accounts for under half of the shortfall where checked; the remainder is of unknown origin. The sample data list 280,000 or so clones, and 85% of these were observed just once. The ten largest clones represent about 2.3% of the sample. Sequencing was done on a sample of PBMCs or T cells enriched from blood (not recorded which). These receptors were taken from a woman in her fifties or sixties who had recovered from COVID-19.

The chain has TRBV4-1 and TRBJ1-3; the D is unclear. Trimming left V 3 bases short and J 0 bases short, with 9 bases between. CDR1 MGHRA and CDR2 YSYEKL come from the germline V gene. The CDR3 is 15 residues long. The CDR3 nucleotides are TGCGCCAGCAGCCAGAACAGCCGCTCTGGAAACACCATATATTTT. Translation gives CASSQNSRSGNTIYF.

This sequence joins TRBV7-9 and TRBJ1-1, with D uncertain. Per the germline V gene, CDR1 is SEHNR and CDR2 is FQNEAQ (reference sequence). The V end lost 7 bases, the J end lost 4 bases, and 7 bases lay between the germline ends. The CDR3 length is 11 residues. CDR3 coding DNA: TGTGCCAGCAACTCGGGCACTGAAGCTTTCTTT. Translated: CASNSGTEAFF. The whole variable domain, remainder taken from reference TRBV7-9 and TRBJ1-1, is DTGVSQNPRHKITKRGQNVTFRCDPISEHNRLYWYRQTLGQGPEFLTYFQNEAQLEKSRLLSDRFSAERPKGSFSTLEIQRTEQGDSAMYLCASNSGTEAFFGQGTRLTVV.

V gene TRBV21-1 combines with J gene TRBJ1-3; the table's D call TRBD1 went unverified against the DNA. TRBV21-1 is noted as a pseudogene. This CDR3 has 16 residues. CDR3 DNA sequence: TGTGCCAGCAGCAATACCCCAGGTATCTCTGGAAACACCATATATTTT. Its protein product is CASSNTPGISGNTIYF.

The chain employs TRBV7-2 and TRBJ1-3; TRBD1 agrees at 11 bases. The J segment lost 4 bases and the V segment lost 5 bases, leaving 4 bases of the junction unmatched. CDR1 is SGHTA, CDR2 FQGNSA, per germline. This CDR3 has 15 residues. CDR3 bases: TGTGCCAGCAGCCCGGACAGGGGGCGAGGAAACACCATATATTTT. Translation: CASSPDRGRGNTIYF.

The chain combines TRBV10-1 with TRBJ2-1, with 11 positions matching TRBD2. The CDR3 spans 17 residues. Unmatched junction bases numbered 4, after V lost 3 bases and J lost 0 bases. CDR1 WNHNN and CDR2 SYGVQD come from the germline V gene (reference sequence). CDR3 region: CASSEGLAGHSYNEQFF. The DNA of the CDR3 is TGCGCCAGCAGTGAAGGACTAGCGGGCCACTCCTACAATGAGCAGTTCTTC.

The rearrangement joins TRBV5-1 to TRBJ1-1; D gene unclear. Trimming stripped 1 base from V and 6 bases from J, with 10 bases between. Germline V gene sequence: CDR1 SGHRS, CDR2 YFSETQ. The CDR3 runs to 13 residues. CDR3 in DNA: TGCGCCAGCAGCTTGCCCGAGTTGGCTGAAGCTTTCTTT. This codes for CASSLPELAEAFF.

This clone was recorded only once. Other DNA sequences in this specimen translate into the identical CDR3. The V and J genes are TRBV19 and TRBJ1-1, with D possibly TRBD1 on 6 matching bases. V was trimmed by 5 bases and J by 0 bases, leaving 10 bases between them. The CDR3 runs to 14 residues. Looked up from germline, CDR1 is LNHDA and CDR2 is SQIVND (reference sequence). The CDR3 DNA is TGTGCCAGTAGTCGTGGGGGCATGAACACTGAAGCTTTCTTT. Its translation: CASSRGGMNTEAFF.

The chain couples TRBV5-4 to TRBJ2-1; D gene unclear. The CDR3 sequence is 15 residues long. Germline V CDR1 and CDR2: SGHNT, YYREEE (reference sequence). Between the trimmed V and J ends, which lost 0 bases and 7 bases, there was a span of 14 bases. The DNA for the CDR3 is TGTGCCAGCAGCTTGGTTGAGGATAGGCGGAATGAGCAGTTCTTC. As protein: CASSLVEDRRNEQFF.

For the CDR3, the DNA is TGTGCCAGCAGTACCGGTTCAGGGCGGTGGAATGAAAAACTGTTTTTT. Protein: CASSTGSGRWNEKLFF. The chain links TRBV28 to TRBJ1-4, with D possibly being TRBD1 (5 bases). CDR3 length: 16 amino acids. CDR1 MDHEN and CDR2 SYDVKM come from the germline V gene. V lost 5 bases and J lost 5, with 18 bases in between. Based on the CDR3 plus reference TRBV28 and TRBJ1-4, the full variable domain is DVKVTQSSRYLVKRTGEKVFLECVQDMDHENMFWYRQDPGLGLRLIYFSYDVKMKEKGDIPEGYSVSREKKERFSLILESASTNQTSMYLCASSTGSGRWNEKLFFGSGTQLSVL.

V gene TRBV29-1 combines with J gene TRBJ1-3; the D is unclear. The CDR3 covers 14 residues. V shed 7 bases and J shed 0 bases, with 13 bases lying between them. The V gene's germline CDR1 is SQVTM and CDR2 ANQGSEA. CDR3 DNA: TGCAGCGCCCAGGCCCAAGTCTCTGGAAACACCATATATTTT. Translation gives CSAQAQVSGNTIYF.

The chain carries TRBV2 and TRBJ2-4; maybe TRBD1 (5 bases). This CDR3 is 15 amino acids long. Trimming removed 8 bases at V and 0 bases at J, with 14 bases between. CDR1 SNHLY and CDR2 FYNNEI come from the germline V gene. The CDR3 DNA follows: TGTGCCAGCGGCCGACAGCAAGTAGCCAAAAACATTCAGTACTTC. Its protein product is CASGRQQVAKNIQYF.

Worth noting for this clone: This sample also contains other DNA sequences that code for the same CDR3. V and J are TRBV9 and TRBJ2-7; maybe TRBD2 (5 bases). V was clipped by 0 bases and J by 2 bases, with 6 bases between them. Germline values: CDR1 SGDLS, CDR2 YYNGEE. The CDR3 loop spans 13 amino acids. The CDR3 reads CASSVDGAYEQYF. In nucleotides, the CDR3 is TGTGCCAGCAGCGTAGACGGGGCCTACGAGCAGTACTTC.

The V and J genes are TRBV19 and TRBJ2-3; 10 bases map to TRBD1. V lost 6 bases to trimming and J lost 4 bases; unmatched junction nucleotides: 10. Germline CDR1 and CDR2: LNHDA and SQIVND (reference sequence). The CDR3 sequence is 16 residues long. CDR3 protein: CASSRDRTGGSDTQYF. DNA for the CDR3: TGTGCCAGTAGCCGAGACCGGACAGGGGGATCAGATACGCAGTATTTT.

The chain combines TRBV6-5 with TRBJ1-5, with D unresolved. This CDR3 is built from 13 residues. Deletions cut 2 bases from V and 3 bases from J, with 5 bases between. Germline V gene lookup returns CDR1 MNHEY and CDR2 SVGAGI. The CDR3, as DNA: TGTGCCAGCAGTTACAGACACAATCAGCCCCAGCATTTT. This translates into CASSYRHNQPQHF.

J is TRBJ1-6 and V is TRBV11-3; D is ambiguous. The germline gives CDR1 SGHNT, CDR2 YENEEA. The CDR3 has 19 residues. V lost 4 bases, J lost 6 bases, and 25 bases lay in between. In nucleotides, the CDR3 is TGTGCCAGCAGCTCAAACCCGAGATCCGGGCTTGGAGGTAATTCACCCCTCCACTTT. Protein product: CASSSNPRSGLGGNSPLHF. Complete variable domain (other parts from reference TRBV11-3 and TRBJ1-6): EAGVVQSPRYKIIEKKQPVAFWCNPISGHNTLYWYLQNLGQGPELLIRYENEEAVDDSQLPKDRFSAERLKGVDSTLKIQPAELGDSAVYLCASSSNPRSGLGGNSPLHFGNGTRLTVT.

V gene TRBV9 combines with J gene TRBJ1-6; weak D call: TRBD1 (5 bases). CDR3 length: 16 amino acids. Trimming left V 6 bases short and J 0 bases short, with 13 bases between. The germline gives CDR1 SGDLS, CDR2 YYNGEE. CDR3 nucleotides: TGTGCCAGCACCCGAGACAGTTTCTCCTATAATTCACCCCTCCACTTT. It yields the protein CASTRDSFSYNSPLHF.

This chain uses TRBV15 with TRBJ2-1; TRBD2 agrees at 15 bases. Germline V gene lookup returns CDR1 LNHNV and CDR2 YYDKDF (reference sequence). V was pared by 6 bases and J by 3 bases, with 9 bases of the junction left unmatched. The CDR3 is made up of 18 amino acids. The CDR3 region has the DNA TGTGCCACCAGACAACCAAGGACTAGCGGGAGGGGCTACAATGAGCAGTTCTTC. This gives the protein CATRQPRTSGRGYNEQFF.

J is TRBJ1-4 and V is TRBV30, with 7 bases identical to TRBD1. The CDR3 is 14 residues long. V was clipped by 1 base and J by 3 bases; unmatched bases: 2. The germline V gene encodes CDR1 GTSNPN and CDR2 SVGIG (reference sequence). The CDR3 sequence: CAWSGDRANEKLFF. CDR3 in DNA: TGTGCCTGGAGTGGGGACAGAGCTAATGAAAAACTGTTTTTT.

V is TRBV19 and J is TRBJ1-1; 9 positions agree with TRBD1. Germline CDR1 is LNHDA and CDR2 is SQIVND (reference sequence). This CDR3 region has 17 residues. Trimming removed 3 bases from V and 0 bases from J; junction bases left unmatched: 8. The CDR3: CASSMDRGVSMNTEAFF. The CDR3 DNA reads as TGTGCCAGTAGTATGGACAGGGGAGTTTCGATGAACACTGAAGCTTTCTTT.

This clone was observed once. The CDR3 loop reads CASSHVKTGKAFF. The CDR3 region has the DNA TGTGCCAGCAGCCACGTAAAGACAGGGAAAGCTTTCTTT. This chain connects TRBV14 to TRBJ1-1; TRBD1 matches 7 bases. The J segment lost 9 bases and the V segment lost 3 bases, leaving 7 bases of the junction unmatched. Per the germline V gene, CDR1 is SGHDN and CDR2 is FVKESK. The length of the CDR3 is 13 residues.

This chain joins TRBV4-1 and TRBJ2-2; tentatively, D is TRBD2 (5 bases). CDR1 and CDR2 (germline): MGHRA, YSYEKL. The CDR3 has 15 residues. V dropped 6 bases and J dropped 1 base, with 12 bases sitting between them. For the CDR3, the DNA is TGCGCCAGCAGTCTAAAAGGACTGAACACCGGGGAGCTGTTTTTT. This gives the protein CASSLKGLNTGELFF.

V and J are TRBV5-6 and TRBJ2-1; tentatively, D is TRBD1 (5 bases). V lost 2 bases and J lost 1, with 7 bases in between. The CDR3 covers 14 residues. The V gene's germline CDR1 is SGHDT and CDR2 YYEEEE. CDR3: CASSLSGSYNEQFF. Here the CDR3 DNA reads TGTGCCAGCAGCTTATCAGGGTCCTACAATGAGCAGTTCTTC.

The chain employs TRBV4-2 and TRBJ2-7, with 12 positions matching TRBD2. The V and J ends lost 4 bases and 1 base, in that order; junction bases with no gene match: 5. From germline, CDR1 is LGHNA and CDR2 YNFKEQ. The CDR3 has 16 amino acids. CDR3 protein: CASSRLLAGGSYEQYF. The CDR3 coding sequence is TGTGCCAGCAGCCGATTACTAGCGGGGGGTTCCTACGAGCAGTACTTC.

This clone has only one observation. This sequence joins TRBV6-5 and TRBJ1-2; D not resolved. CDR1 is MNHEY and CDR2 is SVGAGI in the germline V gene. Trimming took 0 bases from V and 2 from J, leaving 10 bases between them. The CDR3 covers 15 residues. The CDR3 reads CASSYSSGLNYGYTF. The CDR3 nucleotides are TGTGCCAGCAGTTACTCGAGCGGACTCAACTATGGCTACACCTTC.

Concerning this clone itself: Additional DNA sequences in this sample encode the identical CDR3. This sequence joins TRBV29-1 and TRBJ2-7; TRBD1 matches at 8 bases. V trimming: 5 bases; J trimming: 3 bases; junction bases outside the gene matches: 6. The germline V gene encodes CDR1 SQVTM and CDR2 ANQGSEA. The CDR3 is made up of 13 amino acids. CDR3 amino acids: CSVSGQGVYEQYF. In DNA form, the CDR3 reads TGCAGCGTTTCCGGACAGGGAGTCTACGAGCAGTACTTC.

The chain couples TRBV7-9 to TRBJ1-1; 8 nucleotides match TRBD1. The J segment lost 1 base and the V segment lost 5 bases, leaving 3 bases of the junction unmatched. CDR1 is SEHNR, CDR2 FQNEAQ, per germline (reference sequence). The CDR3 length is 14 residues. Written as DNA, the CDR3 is TGTGCCAGCAGCGCGACAGGGGCGAACACTGAAGCTTTCTTT. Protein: CASSATGANTEAFF.

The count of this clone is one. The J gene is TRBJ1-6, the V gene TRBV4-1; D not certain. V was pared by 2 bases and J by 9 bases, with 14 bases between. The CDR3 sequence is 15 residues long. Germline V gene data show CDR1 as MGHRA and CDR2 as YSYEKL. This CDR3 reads CASSQTPLVTSPLHF. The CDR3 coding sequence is TGCGCCAGCAGCCAAACTCCTCTTGTAACTTCACCCCTCCACTTT.

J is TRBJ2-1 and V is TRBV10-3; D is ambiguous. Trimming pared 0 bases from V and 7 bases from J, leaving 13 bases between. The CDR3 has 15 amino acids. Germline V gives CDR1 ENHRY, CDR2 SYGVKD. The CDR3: CAISESFPPSNEQFF. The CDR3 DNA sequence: TGTGCCATCAGTGAGTCATTCCCCCCTAGTAATGAGCAGTTCTTC.

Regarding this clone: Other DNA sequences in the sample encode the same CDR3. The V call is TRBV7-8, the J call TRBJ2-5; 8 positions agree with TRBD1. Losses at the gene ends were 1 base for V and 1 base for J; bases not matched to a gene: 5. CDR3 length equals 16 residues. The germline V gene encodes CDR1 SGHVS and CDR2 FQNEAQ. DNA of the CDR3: TGTGCCAGCAGCTTAGTACGGGACAGGCGCCAAGAGACCCAGTACTTC. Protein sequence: CASSLVRDRRQETQYF.